Sequencing of this T cell receptor beta chain was carried out in a study of CD8 T cells in ankylosing spondylitis. Each CDR3 protein gets one entry after TCRdb re-called the 5' RACE reads with MiXCR. Among about 840,000 distinct CDR3 sequences listed, over 9.5% were seen once. The germline gives CDR1 SGHTA, CDR2 FQGNSA. V was clipped by 5 bases and J by 6 bases, with 12 bases between them. This CDR3 is 13 amino acids long. This clonotype was seen ten or more times. Its specificity is not known. Study conclusions and caveats: What seemed typical of ankylosing spondylitis blood was a TCR beta motif built from several highly homologous variants. Peripheral blood samples showed relatively rare disease-linked clones, and these clones were CD8+. Certain motif variants had earlier appeared in reactive arthritis synovial fluid and blood.

The TCR comes from a male donor with ankylosing spondylitis. Sequencing was carried out using blood, either unsorted or a sorted T cell fraction (not recorded which). V and J are TRBV7-2 and TRBJ2-3, with unresolved D. The CDR3 region has the DNA TGTGCCAGCAGCCATGAAAGGCGGGATACGCAGTATTTT. This translates into CASSHERRDTQYF.